These T cell receptor beta chains were read from a single sample in a study of early T cells in non-severe SARS-CoV-2 infection. TCRdb ran MiXCR on the 5' RACE reads and lists one entry per CDR3 protein. The table includes approximately 97,000 distinct CDR3 sequences, roughly 13% detected once. Material for sequencing was whole blood. The receptors were sampled from an adult who was a healthcare worker with PCR-confirmed SARS-CoV-2 infection or an uninfected control (not recorded which). The CDR3 runs from the conserved cysteine through the conserved F or W. D genes are given only for firm matches. Clone size is stated in some rows and not others, as once, few, many or a class when expanded.

TRBJ2-7	.	many	TRBV7-6	TGTGCCAGCCACTTATCCTACGAGCAGTACTTC	CASHLSYEQYF
TRBJ1-6	.	.	TRBV20-1	TGCAGTGCGCATGACAGGAATTCACCCCTCCACTTT	CSAHDRNSPLHF
TRBJ2-5	.	.	TRBV18	TGTGCCAGCTCACGGAATGGGGAAGAGACCCAGTACTTC	CASSRNGEETQYF
TRBJ2-1	.	few	TRBV6-2/TRBV6-3	TGTGCCAGCAGTTTCGTCGGACGGACGTACAATGAGCAGTTCTTC	CASSFVGRTYNEQFF
TRBJ1-1	.	.	TRBV27	TGTGCCAGCAGTTTATCGGGGGAAAACACTGAAGCTTTCTTT	CASSLSGENTEAFF
TRBJ2-1	.	.	TRBV7-3	TGTGCCAGCAGCTTAATGGGGGGAGGCACTTTTGGGCAGTTCTTC	CASSLMGGGTFGQFF
TRBJ2-3	TRBD2	many	TRBV2	TGTGCCAGCAGCTCCCGGACTAGCGGGCCTTGGGAGTATTTT	CASSSRTSGPWEYF
TRBJ2-7	TRBD2	few	TRBV11-2	TGTGCCAGCAGCGTCCTAGCGGGCCCGGGGGAGCAGTACTTC	CASSVLAGPGEQYF
TRBJ1-1	.	few	TRBV20-1	TGCAGTGCTGGAACCCGGACACTCAACACTGAAGCTTTCTTT	CSAGTRTLNTEAFF
TRBJ2-7	TRBD1	many	TRBV5-1	TGCGCCAGCAGCTCCGGAATGATACAGGGGCCTCCTCTGGAATACGAGCAGTACTTC	CASSSGMIQGPPLEYEQYF
TRBJ2-1	TRBD2	.	TRBV24-1	TGTGCCACCAGTGGCGGGAGGGCAGCCTACAATGAGCAGTTCTTC	CATSGGRAAYNEQFF
TRBJ2-3	.	few	TRBV12-3/TRBV12-4	TGTGCCAGCAGTTTGACGGGCCTCACAGATACGCAGTATTTT	CASSLTGLTDTQYF